This is a list of T cell receptor beta chains from one sample in a study of radiation and T cells in renal cell carcinoma. The repertoire was sequenced with immunoSEQ multiplex PCR; TCRdb's copy has only in-frame clones and lacks some. The table shows fewer than 10,000 clones, with approximately 65% occurring only once. The specimen comprised tumor tissue, sampled from a patient whose treatment was nephrectomy without radiotherapy. These receptors were taken from a woman aged 70 to 79 with renal cell carcinoma. The CDR3 runs from the conserved cysteine through the conserved F or W. A D gene is named only where the DNA matches it firmly. The size of a clone is reported for some rows only, either as once, few or many, or as a class for expanded clones.

>TRBV20-1|.|once|TRBJ1-2
CSARVHDGYTF
TGCAGTGCTAGAGTGCACGATGGCTACACCTTC
>TRBV2|TRBD1|.|TRBJ1-5
CASSETGLNQPQHF
TGTGCCAGCAGCGAGACAGGGTTAAATCAGCCCCAGCATTTT
>TRBV7-2|TRBD2|.|TRBJ2-5
CASSLVWRGGQETQYF
TGTGCCAGCAGCTTAGTGTGGCGGGGGGGCCAAGAGACCCAGTACTTC
>TRBV7-8|.|.|TRBJ1-1
CASSPTAGMNTEAFF
TGTGCCAGCAGCCCCACGGCAGGGATGAACACTGAAGCTTTCTTT
>TRBV19|.|.|TRBJ2-5
CASSQDPGVRETQYF
TGTGCCAGTAGCCAAGACCCCGGGGTGCGGGAGACCCAGTACTTC
>TRBV5-4|.|.|TRBJ2-2
CASSSLGTTKNTGELFF
TGTGCCAGCAGTTCTTTGGGGACAACCAAGAACACCGGGGAGCTGTTTTTT
>TRBV5-1|.|.|TRBJ1-2
CASSLGGISYGYTF
TGCGCCAGCAGCTTGGGCGGCATTTCCTATGGCTACACCTTC
>TRBV7-2|TRBD1|.|TRBJ1-1
CASSLGQGSTEAFF
TGTGCCAGCAGCCTGGGACAGGGGAGCACTGAAGCTTTCTTT
>TRBV15|TRBD1|.|TRBJ2-1
CATSWKGQGGNEQFF
TGTGCCACCAGCTGGAAGGGACAGGGAGGGAATGAGCAGTTCTTC
>TRBV27|TRBD1|.|TRBJ1-1
CASSLSLRRQGDTEAFF
TGTGCCAGCAGTTTATCCTTGAGGCGACAGGGAGACACTGAAGCTTTCTTT